The rows below give T cell receptor beta chains drawn from one sample of a study of blood T cell repertoires in COVID-19. Measured with immunoSEQ multiplex PCR; TCRdb has only the in-frame clones, and not every one. The sample consists of roughly 330,000 clones, 88% of them appearing once. What was sequenced was PBMCs or T cells enriched from blood (not recorded which). These TCRs come from a man younger than 45 who had recovered from COVID-19. Both conserved end residues are part of each CDR3. A D gene is named only where the DNA matches it firmly. Clone size is shown for a subset of rows, as once, few, many or a class of expanded clone.

TRBV28	TRBJ2-5	-	TRBD2	CASSSRTSGGLETQYF	TGTGCCAGCAGTTCTAGGACTAGCGGAGGGTTGGAGACCCAGTACTTC
TRBV19	TRBJ2-2	-	-	CASSILQGNTGELFF	TGTGCCAGTAGTATCTTGCAGGGAAACACCGGGGAGCTGTTTTTT
TRBV2	TRBJ2-7	-	-	CASSDRAGEQYF	TGTGCCAGCAGTGACAGGGCAGGGGAGCAGTACTTC
TRBV5-5	TRBJ1-6	few	TRBD1	CASSWGQANNSPLHF	TGTGCCAGCAGCTGGGGACAGGCTAATAATTCACCCCTCCACTTT
TRBV25-1	TRBJ2-7	-	TRBD1	CASSLRGGQGYEQYF	TGTGCCAGCAGCCTAAGGGGGGGACAGGGATACGAGCAGTACTTC
TRBV7-9	TRBJ1-2	-	TRBD1	CASSWDRERYTF	TGTGCCAGCAGCTGGGACAGGGAGAGGTACACCTTC
TRBV6-1	TRBJ1-3	-	-	CASSEVAGFTGNTIYF	TGTGCCAGCAGTGAAGTGGCAGGTTTCACTGGAAACACCATATATTTT
TRBV28	TRBJ2-7	-	TRBD1	CASSVPGQGSYEQYF	TGTGCCAGCAGTGTACCGGGACAGGGGTCCTACGAGCAGTACTTC
TRBV5-8	TRBJ1-5	-	-	CASSLEGELYSNQPQHF	TGTGCCAGCAGCTTGGAGGGAGAACTGTATAGCAATCAGCCCCAGCATTTT
TRBV11-2	TRBJ2-1	-	-	CASGRVGSYNEQFF	TGTGCCAGCGGTCGGGTTGGCTCCTACAATGAGCAGTTCTTC
TRBV18	TRBJ2-5	-	-	CASSPAFGMWETQYF	TGTGCCAGCTCACCAGCTTTCGGGATGTGGGAGACCCAGTACTTC
TRBV13	TRBJ2-2	-	TRBD1	CASSLFRQGGTNTGELFF	TGTGCCAGCAGCCTCTTCCGACAGGGGGGAACTAACACCGGGGAGCTGTTTTTT
TRBV2	TRBJ2-7	-	-	CASSGDSGEQYF	TGTGCCAGCAGCGGCGACAGTGGCGAGCAGTACTTC
TRBV27	TRBJ1-2	-	-	CASSWTQGTVYGYTF	TGTGCCAGCAGTTGGACCCAGGGAACGGTCTATGGCTACACCTTC
TRBV24-1	TRBJ2-1	-	TRBD1	CATSDPKPGQGTKLNEQFF	TGTGCCACCAGTGACCCAAAACCGGGACAGGGGACGAAGTTGAATGAGCAGTTCTTC
TRBV29-1	TRBJ2-6	-	-	CSVQGSGANVLTF	TGCAGCGTTCAGGGTTCCGGGGCCAACGTCCTGACTTTC
TRBV19	TRBJ1-6	-	-	CASSILESPLHF	TGTGCCAGTAGTATTCTGGAGTCACCCCTCCACTTT
TRBV3-1/TRBV3-2	TRBJ1-2	-	-	CASSLRGGEYGYTF	TGTGCCAGCTCCCTCCGAGGCGGGGAGTATGGCTACACCTTC
TRBV6-5	TRBJ2-7	-	-	CASSRNGGGYEQYF	TGTGCCAGCAGCCGGAACGGAGGAGGCTACGAGCAGTACTTC
TRBV3-1/TRBV3-2	TRBJ1-5	-	-	CASSQDGGDNQPQHF	TGTGCCAGCAGCCAAGACGGCGGGGACAATCAGCCCCAGCATTTT
TRBV10-2	TRBJ2-7	-	TRBD1	CAISRGLEQYF	TGCGCCATTTCAAGGGGGCTCGAGCAGTACTTC
TRBV18	TRBJ2-5	-	-	CASSRQSQETQYF	TGTGCCAGCTCACGGCAGTCCCAAGAGACCCAGTACTTC
TRBV5-6	TRBJ1-5	-	TRBD1	CASSLLNRGGQPQHF	TGTGCCAGCAGCTTACTGAACAGGGGGGGTCAGCCCCAGCATTTT
TRBV11-2	TRBJ1-3	-	-	CASSSRLSGNTIYF	TGTGCCAGCAGCTCCAGACTATCTGGAAACACCATATATTTT
TRBV19	TRBJ2-7	-	TRBD2	CASSMGGSGLPLYEQYF	TGTGCCAGTAGTATGGGGGGTAGCGGGCTCCCCCTGTACGAGCAGTACTTC
TRBV3-1/TRBV3-2	TRBJ2-3	once	TRBD1	CASSPLEGAGSDTQYF	TGTGCCAGCAGCCCCCTCGAGGGGGCGGGTTCAGATACGCAGTATTTT
TRBV7-3	TRBJ1-6	-	-	CASSLRGDYNSPLHF	TGTGCCAGCAGCTTACGGGGAGACTATAATTCACCCCTCCACTTT
TRBV21-1	TRBJ2-7	-	-	CASSLTGATYEQYF	TGTGCCAGCAGCCTCACAGGGGCCACCTACGAGCAGTACTTC
TRBV2	TRBJ1-2	-	-	CASSDPHKYQANYGYTF	TGTGCCAGCAGTGATCCCCACAAGTACCAAGCTAACTATGGCTACACCTTC
TRBV28	TRBJ2-1	-	-	CASSLSTGPPGFF	TGTGCCAGCAGTTTATCGACGGGTCCGCCGGGGTTCTTC
TRBV2	TRBJ1-1	-	-	CASSYRVGNTEAFF	TGTGCCAGCAGCTACAGGGTTGGGAACACTGAAGCTTTCTTT
TRBV19	TRBJ1-3	-	TRBD1	CASSILGDSFSGNTIYF	TGTGCCAGTAGCATCCTCGGGGACAGCTTTTCTGGAAACACCATATATTTT
TRBV7-2	TRBJ2-1	-	-	CASSFGIEQFF	TGTGCCAGCAGCTTCGGGATTGAGCAGTTCTTC
TRBV5-6	TRBJ1-6	-	-	CASSVTGYNSPLHF	TGTGCCAGCAGCGTTACAGGGTATAATTCACCCCTCCACTTT
TRBV11-2	TRBJ2-7	-	TRBD1	CASSSTGASYEQYF	TGTGCCAGCAGCTCAACAGGGGCCTCCTACGAGCAGTACTTC
TRBV5-1	TRBJ2-3	-	TRBD2	CASSYSGDSDTQYF	TGCGCCAGTAGCTATAGCGGGGACTCAGATACGCAGTATTTT
TRBV19	TRBJ1-5	-	-	CASCTYSNQPQHF	TGTGCCAGCTGTACCTATAGCAATCAGCCCCAGCATTTT
TRBV5-1	TRBJ2-5	-	-	CASSSAVVVQETQYF	TGCGCCAGCAGCTCCGCGGTCGTAGTCCAAGAGACCCAGTACTTC
TRBV21-1	TRBJ2-5	-	-	CASSRRGGARETQYF	TGTGCCAGCAGCAGACGTGGGGGGGCTAGGGAGACCCAGTACTTC
TRBV7-3	TRBJ2-2	-	-	CASSLGGMNTGELFF	TGTGCCAGCAGCTTAGGCGGAATGAACACCGGGGAGCTGTTTTTT
TRBV28	TRBJ2-5	once	-	CASTSGVRETQYF	TGTGCCAGCACCTCAGGGGTCAGGGAGACCCAGTACTTC
TRBV29-1	TRBJ2-2	-	TRBD2	CSVRGTSGGVSTGELFF	TGCAGCGTCCGAGGGACTAGCGGGGGGGTTAGCACCGGGGAGCTGTTTTTT
TRBV5-5	TRBJ1-5	-	-	CASSSDTQSNQPQHF	TGTGCCAGCAGCTCGGACACCCAAAGCAATCAGCCCCAGCATTTT
TRBV2	TRBJ2-7	-	TRBD1	CASSGTGENYEQYF	TGTGCCAGCAGTGGGACAGGGGAGAACTACGAGCAGTACTTC
TRBV5-1	TRBJ1-6	-	TRBD1	CASSLGTGGLNSPLHF	TGCGCCAGCAGCTTGGGGACAGGGGGTTTGAATTCACCCCTCCACTTT
TRBV28	TRBJ2-7	-	TRBD1	CASRLTGATYEQYF	TGTGCCAGCAGGTTGACAGGGGCGACCTACGAGCAGTACTTC
TRBV5-1	TRBJ1-3	-	-	CASSAGDSGNTIYF	TGCGCCAGCAGCGCGGGGGACTCTGGAAACACCATATATTTT
TRBV5-4	TRBJ1-1	once	TRBD1	CASSLGTGGAEAFF	TGTGCCAGCAGCTTGGGGACAGGGGGCGCTGAAGCTTTCTTT
TRBV19	TRBJ2-4	-	-	CASSIRVAKNIQYF	TGTGCCAGTAGTATCCGGGTAGCCAAAAACATTCAGTACTTC
TRBV7-9	TRBJ1-2	-	-	CASSIRPPGDYGYTF	TGTGCCAGCAGCATTCGTCCACCCGGGGACTATGGCTACACCTTC
TRBV6-1	TRBJ2-1	few	TRBD2	CASSEASGGSYNEQFF	TGTGCCAGCAGTGAAGCTAGCGGGGGCTCCTACAATGAGCAGTTCTTC
TRBV7-2	TRBJ2-7	-	TRBD2	CASSPGLAGGPSPYEQYF	TGTGCCAGCAGCCCTGGACTAGCGGGGGGGCCGTCCCCCTACGAGCAGTACTTC
TRBV7-3	TRBJ2-1	-	TRBD2	CASSLLGSGDSYNEQFF	TGTGCCAGCAGCTTATTAGGTAGCGGGGACTCCTACAATGAGCAGTTCTTC
TRBV7-2	TRBJ2-3	-	-	CASSLGVSPSTDTQYF	TGTGCCAGCAGCTTAGGAGTGAGTCCTAGCACAGATACGCAGTATTTT
TRBV28	TRBJ2-1	-	-	CASSLGGRVEQFF	TGTGCCAGCAGTTTGGGGGGGCGAGTTGAGCAGTTCTTC
TRBV12-3/TRBV12-4	TRBJ1-6	few	-	CASSLGERSPLHF	TGTGCCAGCAGCCTTGGGGAGCGTTCACCCCTCCACTTT